This TCR beta chain came from a study of Ad26.COV2.S vaccination and SARS-CoV-2 variants. Across the study: The donor participated in the COV1001 trial, in its Ad26.COV2.S arm.

This clone showed up just once. The germline CDR1 and CDR2 sequences are SGHRS and YFSETQ. The CDR3 contains 14 residues. Deletions cut 4 bases from V and 8 bases from J, with 18 bases between. Profiling relied on immunoSEQ multiplex PCR, and the TCRdb table lists in-frame clones only, not all of them. The repertoire holds fewer than 400,000 clones, around 84% seen once, with around 2% in the top ten. Treatment defined: roughly 19 received Ad26.COV2.S at low or high dose, single or two shots; roughly five received placebo; per-sample allocation not given. The investigators took samples on day 63 after the first vaccine or placebo injection. Aged 18-55 years, donor was enrolled in Boston in about 2020.

Sequencing used peripheral blood, obtained in a trial of Ad26.COV2.S vaccine versus placebo. The sequence was obtained from a person between 18 and 60 years old who received the Ad26.COV2.S COVID-19 vaccine or a placebo. The chain links TRBV5-1 to TRBJ1-2; the D gene is possibly TRBD1 (6 bases). The CDR3 nucleotides read TGCGCCAGCAGCCAGGTTCCGGACAGCCAGGGCTACACCTTC. Protein sequence: CASSQVPDSQGYTF.